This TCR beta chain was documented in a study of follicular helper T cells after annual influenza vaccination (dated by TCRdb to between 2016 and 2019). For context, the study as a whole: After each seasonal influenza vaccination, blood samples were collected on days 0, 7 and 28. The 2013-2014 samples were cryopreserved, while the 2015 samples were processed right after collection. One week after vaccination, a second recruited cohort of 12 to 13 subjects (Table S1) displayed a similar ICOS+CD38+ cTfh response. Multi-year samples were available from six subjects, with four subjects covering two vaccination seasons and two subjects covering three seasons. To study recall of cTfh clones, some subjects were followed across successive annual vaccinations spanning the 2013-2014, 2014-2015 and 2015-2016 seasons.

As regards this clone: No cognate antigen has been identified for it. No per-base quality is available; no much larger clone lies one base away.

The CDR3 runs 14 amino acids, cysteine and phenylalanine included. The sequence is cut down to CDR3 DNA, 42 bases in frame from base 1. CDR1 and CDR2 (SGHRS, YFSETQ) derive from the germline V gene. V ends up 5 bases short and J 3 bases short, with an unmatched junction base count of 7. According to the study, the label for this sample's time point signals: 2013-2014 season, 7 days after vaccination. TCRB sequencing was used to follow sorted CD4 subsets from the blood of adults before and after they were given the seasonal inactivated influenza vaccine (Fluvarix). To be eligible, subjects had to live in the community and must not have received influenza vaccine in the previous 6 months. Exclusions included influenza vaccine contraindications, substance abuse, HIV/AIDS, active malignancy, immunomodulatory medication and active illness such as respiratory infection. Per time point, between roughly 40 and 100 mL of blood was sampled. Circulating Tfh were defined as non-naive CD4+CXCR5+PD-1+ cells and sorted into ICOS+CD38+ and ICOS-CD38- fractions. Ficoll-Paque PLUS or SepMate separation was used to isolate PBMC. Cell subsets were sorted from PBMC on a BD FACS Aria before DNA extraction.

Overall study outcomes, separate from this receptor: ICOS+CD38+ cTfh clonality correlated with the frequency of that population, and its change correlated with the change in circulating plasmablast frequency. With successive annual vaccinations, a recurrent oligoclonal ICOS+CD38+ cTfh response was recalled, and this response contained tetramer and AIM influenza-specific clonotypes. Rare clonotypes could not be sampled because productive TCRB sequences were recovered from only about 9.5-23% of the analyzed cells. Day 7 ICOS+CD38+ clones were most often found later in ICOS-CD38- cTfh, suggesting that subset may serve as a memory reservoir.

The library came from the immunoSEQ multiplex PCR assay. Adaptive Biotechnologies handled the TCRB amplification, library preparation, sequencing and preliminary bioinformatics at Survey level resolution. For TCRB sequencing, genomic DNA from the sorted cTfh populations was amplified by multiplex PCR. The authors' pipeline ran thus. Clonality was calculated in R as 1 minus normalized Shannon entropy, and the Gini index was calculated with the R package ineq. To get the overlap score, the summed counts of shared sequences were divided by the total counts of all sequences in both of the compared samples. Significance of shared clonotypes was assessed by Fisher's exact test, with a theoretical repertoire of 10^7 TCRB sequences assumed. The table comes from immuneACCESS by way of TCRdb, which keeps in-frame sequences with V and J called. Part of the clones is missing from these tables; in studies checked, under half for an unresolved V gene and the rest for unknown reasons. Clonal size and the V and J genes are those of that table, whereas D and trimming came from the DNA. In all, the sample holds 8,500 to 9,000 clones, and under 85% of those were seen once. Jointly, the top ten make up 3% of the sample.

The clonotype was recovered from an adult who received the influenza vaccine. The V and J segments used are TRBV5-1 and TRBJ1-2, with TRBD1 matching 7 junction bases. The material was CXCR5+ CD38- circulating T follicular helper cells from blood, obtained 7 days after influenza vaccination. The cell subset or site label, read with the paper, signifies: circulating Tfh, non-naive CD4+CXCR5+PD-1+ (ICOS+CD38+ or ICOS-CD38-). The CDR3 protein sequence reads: CASRGGQDDYGYTF. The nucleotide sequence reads TGCGCCAGCAGGGGAGGACAGGACGACTATGGCTACACCTTC.